This T cell receptor beta chain was obtained from a study of cytomegalovirus exposure and HLA in healthy donors. Overall study results and limits: Reportedly, diagnosis of cytomegalovirus status by the classifier showed high specificity and sensitivity. The study labeled roughly 160 TCR beta chains cytomegalovirus-associated.

To note about this clone: The target antigen is unknown.

The CDR3 extends over 14 amino acids. The ends were cut back, 7 bases at V and 6 bases at J, with 19 bases in the middle. The germline V gene encodes CDR1 SGHRS and CDR2 YFSETQ. Assay used: immunoSEQ multiplex PCR; TCRdb lists only in-frame clones, some missing. The sample consists of about 240,000 clones, approximately 84% of them appearing once. Material for sequencing was PBMCs. This clonotype was obtained from a woman in her 30s in good health and CMV-seropositive. J is TRBJ1-2 and V is TRBV5-1, with D possibly being TRBD1 (6 bases). This chain's CDR3 is CASRGQSNSDGYTF. CDR3 sequence (DNA): TGCGCCAGCCGTGGACAGTCTAATTCGGATGGCTACACCTTC.